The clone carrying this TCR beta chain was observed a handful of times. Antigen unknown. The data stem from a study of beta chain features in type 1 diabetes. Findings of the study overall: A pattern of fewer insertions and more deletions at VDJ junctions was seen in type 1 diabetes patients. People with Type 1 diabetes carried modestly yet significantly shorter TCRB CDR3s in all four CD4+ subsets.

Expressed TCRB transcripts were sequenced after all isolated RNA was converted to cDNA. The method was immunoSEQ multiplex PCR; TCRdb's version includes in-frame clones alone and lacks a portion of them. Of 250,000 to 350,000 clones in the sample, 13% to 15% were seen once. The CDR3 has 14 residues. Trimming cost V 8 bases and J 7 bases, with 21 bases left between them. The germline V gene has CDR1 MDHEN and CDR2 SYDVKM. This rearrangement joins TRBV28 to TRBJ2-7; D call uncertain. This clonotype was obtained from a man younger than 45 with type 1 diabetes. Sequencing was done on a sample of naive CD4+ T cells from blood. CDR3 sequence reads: CASSLTVIRIEQYF. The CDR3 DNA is TGTGCCAGCTCACTCACAGTGATACGTATTGAGCAGTACTTC.